The 2 T cell receptor beta chains below come from one sample, sequenced in a study of blood T cell repertoires in COVID-19. Using immunoSEQ multiplex PCR, the repertoire was profiled, and TCRdb retains in-frame clones only, with some absent. The table records 200,000 or so clones, 60% to 80% of them present only once. The sequenced sample was peripheral blood. The receptor set was obtained from a man in his sixties with active or convalescent COVID-19.

V gene TRBV29-1 combines with J gene TRBJ2-7; 10 bases map to TRBD1. The germline V gene encodes CDR1 SQVTM and CDR2 ANQGSEA. The length of the CDR3 is 16 residues. With 2 bases clipped from V and 5 bases from J, the junction kept 12 bases outside the gene matches. CDR3 in amino acids: CSVELVTGQGFDEQYF. In nucleotides, the CDR3 is TGCAGCGTTGAACTAGTGACGGGACAGGGGTTCGACGAGCAGTACTTC.

This clone was recorded only once. The rearrangement links TRBV19 to TRBJ2-7, with D maybe TRBD1 (6 bases). The CDR3 is made up of 14 amino acids. V was trimmed by 6 bases and J by 2 bases, leaving 14 bases between them. The germline CDR1 and CDR2 sequences are LNHDA and SQIVND (reference sequence). Written as DNA, the CDR3 is TGTGCCAGTAGGACGAGGGGGTCCACCTACGAGCAGTACTTC. This gives the protein CASRTRGSTYEQYF.